This T cell receptor beta chain was recovered during a study of T cell responses to AZD1222 COVID-19 vaccine. General observations from the study: White British ancestry dominated among donors, who included more females, and clonal diversity was possibly underestimated. Reports indicate that nearly half of spike-specific TCRs are directed at unmutated variant regions. Spike-specific TCR breadth and depth both grew after two AZD1222 doses.

This clone has only a few counts. Antigen: not known. V was clipped by 4 bases and J by 3 bases, with 9 bases between them. Germline assignment: CDR1 KGHDR and CDR2 SFDVKD. The CDR3 covers 14 residues. The method was immunoSEQ multiplex PCR; TCRdb's version includes in-frame clones alone and lacks a portion of them. The table lists 75,000 to 85,000 clones, 90% of them singletons. This clonotype originated in an adult who received the AZD1222 COVID-19 vaccine. The sequencing here drew on peripheral blood, taken 28 days after the second AZD1222 dose. The gene calls are TRBV24-1 and TRBJ1-5; no clear D. The CDR3 DNA follows: TGTGCCACCAGTGAACAAGATTTCAATCAGCCCCAGCATTTT. Translated: CATSEQDFNQPQHF.